These 15 T cell receptor beta chains originate from one sample sequenced in a study of blood T cell repertoires in COVID-19. Only in-frame clones appear in the TCRdb table, and some are missing; sequencing was by immunoSEQ multiplex PCR. The sample carries 100,000 to 110,000 clones, roughly 92% recorded once. Sequencing was carried out using peripheral blood. The receptors come from a man aged 50-59 years with active COVID-19.

The rearrangement uses TRBV24-1 and TRBJ1-1, with D uncertain. This CDR3 contains 15 residues. Germline loops: CDR1 KGHDR, CDR2 SFDVKD. Between the trimmed V and J ends, which lost 7 bases and 4 bases, there was a span of 18 bases. CDR3 in amino acids: CATRARRSPATEAFF. The CDR3 bases are TGTGCCACCAGAGCTCGGAGAAGCCCGGCCACTGAAGCTTTCTTT.

The V and J genes are TRBV5-1 and TRBJ2-1; 7 bases line up with TRBD2. Germline CDR1 and CDR2: SGHRS and YFSETQ. V shed 8 bases and J 1 base; nucleotides not matched to a gene: 3. The CDR3 length is 13 residues. This CDR3 is CASGRGSYNEQFF. In nucleotides, the CDR3 is TGCGCCAGTGGGAGGGGTTCCTACAATGAGCAGTTCTTC. Using reference TRBV5-1 and TRBJ2-1 for the parts outside the CDR3, the full variable domain is KAGVTQTPRYLIKTRGQQVTLSCSPISGHRSVSWYQQTPGQGLQFLFEYFSETQRNKGNFPGRFSGRQFSNSRSEMNVSTLELGDSALYLCASGRGSYNEQFFGPGTRLTVL.

The genes are TRBV11-3 and TRBJ2-7; 12 nucleotides align to TRBD1. Per germline, CDR1 SGHNT and CDR2 YENEEA. The CDR3 is 14 residues long. J gave up 7 bases and V 5 bases, and 6 bases lay outside the gene matches. CDR3 region: CASSRGTGGLEQYV. In DNA form, the CDR3 reads TGTGCCAGCAGCCGCGGGACAGGGGGCTTGGAGCAGTACGTC.

This chain joins TRBV15 and TRBJ1-5; 7 bases fit TRBD1. The CDR3 extends over 16 amino acids. CDR1 is LNHNV, CDR2 YYDKDF, per germline (reference sequence). The V segment lost 0 bases and the J segment 4 bases; nucleotides outside the gene matches: 6. CDR3 sequence: CATSRDLGTANQPQHF. For the CDR3, the DNA is TGTGCCACCAGCAGAGATCTCGGGACAGCTAATCAGCCCCAGCATTTT.

V gene TRBV5-5 combines with J gene TRBJ1-5, with D possibly matching TRBD1 (5 bases). The CDR3 is 14 amino acids. Germline CDR1 and CDR2: SGHKS and YYEKEE (reference sequence). V lost 5 bases and J lost 3, with 12 bases in between. In nucleotides, the CDR3 is TGTGCCAGCAGTGCTGGGGCGGCCAATCAGCCCCAGCATTTT. It is translated as CASSAGAANQPQHF.

This chain links TRBV4-1 with TRBJ1-1, with 8 bases matching TRBD1. CDR3 length: 17 residues. V gave up 4 bases and J gave up 1 base; unmatched junction bases: 11. Germline CDR1 is MGHRA and CDR2 is YSYEKL. The CDR3 region has the DNA TGCGCCAGCAGCCCCACCCGGGACAGGATTCAGAACACTGAAGCTTTCTTT. Amino acids: CASSPTRDRIQNTEAFF.

The V and J genes are TRBV19 and TRBJ1-5; no clear D. The CDR3 sequence is 16 residues long. The germline gives CDR1 LNHDA, CDR2 SQIVND (reference sequence). V gave up 6 bases and J gave up 0 bases, with 15 bases separating them. The CDR3 protein is CASRTREGTSNQPQHF. Written as DNA, the CDR3 is TGTGCCAGTAGGACGAGGGAAGGAACTAGCAATCAGCCCCAGCATTTT.

This chain uses TRBV18 with TRBJ2-3; D is perhaps TRBD2 (5 bases). The germline gives CDR1 KGHSH, CDR2 LQKENI. The CDR3 is made up of 12 amino acids. V was pared by 3 bases and J by 5 bases, with 6 bases between. The CDR3: CASSPSGDTQYF. The CDR3, as DNA: TGTGCCAGCTCACCGAGCGGAGATACGCAGTATTTT.

The V call is TRBV10-2, the J call TRBJ1-1; D not certain. Germline V CDR1 and CDR2: WSHSY, SAAADI. The CDR3 is made up of 13 amino acids. Trimming pared 4 bases from V and 2 bases from J, leaving 8 bases between. The CDR3 loop reads CASSAQVNTEAFF. In nucleotides, the CDR3 is TGCGCCAGCAGTGCTCAGGTAAACACTGAAGCTTTCTTT.

V is TRBV6-5 and J is TRBJ2-3; no firm D call. The CDR3 consists of 12 residues. The V gene's germline CDR1 is MNHEY and CDR2 SVGAGI. Deletions cut 8 bases from V and 4 bases from J, with 10 bases between. CDR3 in DNA: TGTGCCAGCCGGGTCGTAGCAGATACGCAGTATTTT. The encoded protein is CASRVVADTQYF.

The chain couples TRBV19 to TRBJ2-3; 9 bases fit TRBD1. Germline CDR1 is LNHDA and CDR2 is SQIVND (reference sequence). The CDR3 loop spans 16 amino acids. With V trimmed by 4 bases and J by 1 base, 6 bases remained unmatched. CDR3 DNA sequence: TGTGCCAGTAGTAGTCCCCGGGACAGGGGCACAGATACGCAGTATTTT. It is translated as CASSSPRDRGTDTQYF.

This clone was picked up a small number of times. The V gene is TRBV7-9, the J gene TRBJ1-1; maybe TRBD1 (6 bases). The V gene lost 8 bases and the J gene lost 5 bases, with 12 bases spanning the gap. The V gene's germline CDR1 is SEHNR and CDR2 FQNEAQ (reference sequence). The CDR3 contains 12 residues. Here the CDR3 DNA reads TGTGCCAGCCGAGGAAGGGGGACTGAAGCTTTCTTT. Its translation is CASRGRGTEAFF.

This chain uses TRBV29-1 with TRBJ2-5, with D possibly being TRBD2 (5 bases). Germline CDR1 reads SQVTM; CDR2 reads ANQGSEA. V was pared by 4 bases and J by 5 bases, with 20 bases between. The CDR3 is 15 residues long. Here the CDR3 DNA reads TGCAGCGTTGGGTTAGGGTCCCTCACGGGGGAGACCCAGTACTTC. This gives the protein CSVGLGSLTGETQYF.

The chain links TRBV9 to TRBJ2-5; TRBD2 agrees at 9 bases. V gave up 2 bases and J gave up 1 base; unmatched junction bases: 3. Per the germline V gene, CDR1 is SGDLS and CDR2 is YYNGEE. This CDR3 has 15 residues. CDR3: CASSVAGGVQETQYF. The CDR3 DNA sequence: TGTGCCAGCAGCGTGGCGGGGGGGGTCCAAGAGACCCAGTACTTC.

This clone occurred once. The genes are TRBV9 and TRBJ1-1; maybe TRBD1 (5 bases). The CDR3 extends over 14 amino acids. Germline CDR1 is SGDLS and CDR2 is YYNGEE. Trimming removed 0 bases from V and 3 bases from J, with 9 bases in between. The CDR3 is CASSVARVDTEAFF. CDR3 nucleotide sequence: TGTGCCAGCAGCGTAGCCAGGGTGGACACTGAAGCTTTCTTT.